This T cell receptor (beta chain) was documented in a study of regulatory T cells in long-lasting Graves disease. For the study at large: The study counted Graves' disease as persistent given over 5 years of antithyroid drugs and positive TSH receptor antibodies.

The CDR3 totals 14 residues. The V gene's germline CDR1 is SGDLS and CDR2 YYNGEE. With 3 bases removed from V and 8 bases from J, the gap between germline ends came to 14 bases. Arm-PCR of CDR3 regions and iRepertoire HTBI primers were the basis on which TCR beta libraries were built. Each CDR3 protein is one row after TCRdb ran MiXCR on the multiplex PCR reads. The top ten hold around 7% of the sample, which has around 460,000 distinct CDR3 sequences, roughly a fifth seen once. Overall study results and limits: A reduction in accuracy may have resulted from the small sample size. Persistent disease exhibited a predilection for TRBV28, TRBJ1-2 and TRBJ2-5.

Time point described: persistent/refractory GD, antithyroid drugs over 5 years with positive TRAb. PBMC-derived RNA was used for the TCR library. Graves' disease diagnosis relied on American Thyroid Association guidelines. With respect to this clonotype: Its specificity is not known.

This receptor was taken from a female donor with Graves disease. Here the sequenced sample was peripheral blood mononuclear cells (PBMCs), taken when the disease was refractory, from a patient treated with antithyroid drugs. This chain uses TRBV9 with TRBJ1-4, with D perhaps TRBD1 (6 bases). CDR3 region: CASSEAGAGEKLFF. The CDR3 region has the DNA TGTGCCAGCAGCGAAGCAGGGGCCGGAGAAAAACTGTTTTTT.